Below, 32 T cell receptor beta chains from the same sample are listed, as sequenced in a study of a mutant IDH1 vaccine in newly diagnosed glioma. As to time point: week 35, safety follow-up. Each dose of the vaccine consisted of 300 ug of mutant IDH1 20-mer peptide, with topical imiquimod. Some clones are missing from TCRdb's copy, which holds only in-frame ones; the method was immunoSEQ multiplex PCR. Here the sample spans some 71,000 clones, around 87% being singletons. Which antigens these TCRs recognize remains unknown. The specimen comprised PBMCs, sampled from a glioma patient whose treatment included an IDH1 peptide vaccine. These receptors came from a man aged 30-40 years with glioma.

This chain links TRBV2 with TRBJ2-3; D remains ambiguous. There are 16 residues in the CDR3. Between the trimmed V and J ends, which lost 5 bases and 0 bases, there was a span of 15 bases. Germline V gene sequence: CDR1 SNHLY, CDR2 FYNNEI. The CDR3 reads CASSYDRGSSTDTQYF. DNA of the CDR3: TGTGCCAGCAGTTATGACCGAGGATCTAGCACAGATACGCAGTATTTT.

The J gene is TRBJ2-7, the V gene TRBV16, with D tentatively TRBD1 (6 bases). Germline CDR1 reads KGHSY; CDR2 reads FQNENV. The CDR3 totals 13 residues. V was cut by 4 bases and J by 9 bases, with 16 bases left in between. The CDR3 here is CASSPQRATGQYF. The CDR3 nucleotides read TGTGCCAGCAGCCCGCAGAGGGCGACAGGGCAGTACTTC.

CDR3 in DNA: TGTGCCAGCAGTTTATCAACCCGCTACGAGCAGTACTTC. Translated, it gives CASSLSTRYEQYF. This chain uses TRBV28 with TRBJ2-7; D ambiguous. V was trimmed by 1 base and J by 3 bases, leaving 7 bases between them. The CDR3 sequence is 13 residues long. Germline loops: CDR1 MDHEN, CDR2 SYDVKM.

This clone was detected only a few times. CDR3: CATSSTLNTGELFF. CDR3 DNA: TGTGCCACCAGCAGTACTCTAAACACCGGGGAGCTGTTTTTT. V gene TRBV15 combines with J gene TRBJ2-2, with D unresolved. This CDR3 comprises 14 residues. Trimming cost V 3 bases and J 2 bases, with 7 bases left between them. Germline CDR1 and CDR2: LNHNV and YYDKDF (reference sequence).

This clone turned up a few times. This chain uses TRBV28 with TRBJ2-2, with D perhaps being TRBD1 or TRBD2 (5 bases each). V dropped 5 bases and J dropped 7 bases, with 20 bases sitting between them. This CDR3 spans 16 amino acids. Germline V gives CDR1 MDHEN, CDR2 SYDVKM. DNA for the CDR3: TGTGCCAGCAGTCGGGGCCAGGGCTACGGTCACGGGGAGCTGTTTTTT. Translation: CASSRGQGYGHGELFF.

This clone occurred once. This chain links TRBV27 with TRBJ1-2, with no clear D. The CDR3 is 13 residues long. The V and J ends lost 3 bases and 7 bases respectively, with 12 bases between them. Germline V lookup: CDR1 MNHEY, CDR2 SMNVEV (reference sequence). The CDR3 here is CASSFGQTAGYTF. CDR3 bases: TGTGCCAGCAGTTTTGGGCAAACTGCTGGCTACACCTTC.

J is TRBJ2-5 and V is TRBV5-1; D perhaps matches TRBD1 (5 bases). Germline V gives CDR1 SGHRS, CDR2 YFSETQ. Trimming shortened V by 1 base and J by 0 bases, and 10 bases separated the two germline ends. The CDR3 contains 15 residues. CDR3 nucleotide sequence: TGCGCCAGCAGCTTGACCACCAGGGACCAAGAGACCCAGTACTTC. It encodes CASSLTTRDQETQYF.

V gene TRBV6-5 combines with J gene TRBJ1-2; a possible D gene is TRBD1 (5 bases). CDR1 is MNHEY and CDR2 is SVGAGI in the germline V gene. Trimming took off 5 bases at V and 2 bases at J, with 9 bases between the two ends. This CDR3 is 13 amino acids long. CDR3 loop: CASSPRANYGYTF. The CDR3, as DNA: TGTGCCAGCAGTCCCAGGGCCAACTATGGCTACACCTTC.

This rearrangement joins TRBV19 to TRBJ1-1; 9 positions match TRBD1. Germline V gives CDR1 LNHDA, CDR2 SQIVND (reference sequence). After removal of 5 bases from V and 5 bases from J, the junction contained 21 bases not matched to a gene. The CDR3 runs to 19 residues. CDR3 sequence: CASSGGGQGKGRVGTEAFF. CDR3 bases: TGTGCCAGTAGTGGGGGGGGACAGGGAAAAGGGCGTGTAGGGACTGAAGCTTTCTTT.

This clone was seen just once. The chain carries TRBV15 and TRBJ2-7; a weak D match, TRBD1 (7 bases). V lost 0 bases and J 3 bases, leaving 12 bases between the germline ends. The CDR3 is 15 amino acids. Germline CDR1 reads LNHNV; CDR2 reads YYDKDF (reference sequence). The CDR3 protein is CATSRERQGGYEQYF. CDR3 bases: TGTGCCACCAGCAGAGAAAGGCAGGGGGGCTACGAGCAGTACTTC.

The chain links TRBV2 to TRBJ1-2; tentative D call: TRBD1 (5 bases). V dropped 3 bases and J dropped 1 base, with 15 bases sitting between them. The CDR3 has 16 residues. Per the germline V gene, CDR1 is SNHLY and CDR2 is FYNNEI. The CDR3 nucleotides are TGTGCCAGCAGTGACCCAGACGGGGCTCTTAACTATGGCTACACCTTC. The encoded protein is CASSDPDGALNYGYTF. The complete variable domain, with remaining parts taken from reference TRBV2 and TRBJ1-2, reads EPEVTQTPSHQVTQMGQEVILRCVPISNHLYFYWYRQILGQKVEFLVSFYNNEISEKSEIFDDQFSVERPDGSNFTLKIRSTKLEDSAMYFCASSDPDGALNYGYTFGSGTRLTVV.

This chain joins TRBV28 and TRBJ1-1, with TRBD1 as a possible D gene (5 bases). CDR3 length equals 13 residues. The V gene's germline CDR1 is MDHEN and CDR2 SYDVKM. V lost 6 bases, J lost 3 bases, and 11 bases lay in between. Written as DNA, the CDR3 is TGTGCCAGCAGCCGGGAGGGGTACACTGAAGCTTTCTTT. Translated: CASSREGYTEAFF.

In its sample, this clone was seen a few times. The chain carries TRBV2 and TRBJ1-5; TRBD1 aligns across 9 bases. The CDR3 has 16 amino acids. Germline lookup yields CDR1 SNHLY and CDR2 FYNNEI. V shed 6 bases, J shed 4 bases, and the junction held 10 bases outside the gene matches. The CDR3 loop reads CASRSEGTGRNQPQHF. The CDR3 DNA sequence: TGTGCCAGCAGGTCTGAAGGGACAGGGAGAAATCAGCCCCAGCATTTT.

V and J are TRBV10-3 and TRBJ2-7, with D perhaps TRBD2 (6 bases). The CDR3 contains 14 residues. V lost 9 bases, J lost 5 bases, and 20 bases lay in between. Per germline, CDR1 ENHRY and CDR2 SYGVKD. This chain's CDR3 is CAISRAGAGNEQYF. The CDR3 coding sequence is TGTGCCATTTCTCGGGCTGGGGCGGGAAACGAGCAGTACTTC.

The chain is built from TRBV6-1 and TRBJ2-3; D is uncertain. This CDR3 has 14 residues. Looked up from germline, CDR1 is MNHNS and CDR2 is SASEGT. V lost 5 bases to trimming and J lost 0 bases, with 9 bases between them. The CDR3: CASSRYSSTDTQYF. The CDR3 DNA sequence: TGTGCCAGCAGTAGATACTCTAGCACAGATACGCAGTATTTT.

The chain combines TRBV19 with TRBJ2-3; the D gene could be TRBD1 or TRBD2 (5 bases each). V lost 3 bases to trimming and J lost 7 bases, with 20 bases between them. The CDR3 totals 16 residues. The germline V gene encodes CDR1 LNHDA and CDR2 SQIVND (reference sequence). The CDR3 DNA follows: TGTGCCAGTAGTATCGGAGCGGTGGGGCCCGCAAATACGCAGTATTTT. Amino acid sequence: CASSIGAVGPANTQYF.

This sequence joins TRBV15 and TRBJ2-1; 8 bases are a match to TRBD1. CDR1 is LNHNV, CDR2 YYDKDF, per germline (reference sequence). This CDR3 comprises 15 residues. The V segment lost 5 bases and the J segment 4 bases; nucleotides outside the gene matches: 7. CDR3: CATSRRTGSYNEQFF. CDR3 bases: TGTGCCACCAGCCGCAGGACAGGGTCGTACAATGAGCAGTTCTTC.

This clone has only a few counts. The chain has TRBV30 and TRBJ1-4, with D tentatively TRBD1 (5 bases). V shed 1 base and J shed 14 bases, with 11 bases lying between them. The germline CDR1 and CDR2 sequences are GTSNPN and SVGIG (reference sequence). CDR3 length equals 11 residues. This chain's CDR3 is CAWSEAGALFF. CDR3 in DNA: TGTGCCTGGAGTGAGGCCGGGGCCCTGTTTTTT.

The gene calls are TRBV4-2 and TRBJ1-2; the match to TRBD1 covers 12 bases. There are 16 residues in the CDR3. The germline V gene encodes CDR1 LGHNA and CDR2 YNFKEQ. V was pared by 4 bases and J by 4 bases, with 7 bases of the junction left unmatched. Written as DNA, the CDR3 is TGTGCCAGCAGCCTCGGGGACAGGGGGCGCATCTATGGCTACACCTTC. Translating it yields CASSLGDRGRIYGYTF.

The V call is TRBV15, the J call TRBJ1-5; D is uncertain. The CDR3 extends over 15 amino acids. Trimming took 3 bases from V and 2 from J, leaving 11 bases between them. Germline lookup yields CDR1 LNHNV and CDR2 YYDKDF (reference sequence). For the CDR3, the DNA is TGTGCCACCAGCAGGGCGCTAGGCGGCAATCAGCCCCAGCATTTT. This encodes CATSRALGGNQPQHF.

This chain uses TRBV7-9 with TRBJ1-3; TRBD1 might be the D (5 bases). Germline V gene sequence: CDR1 SEHNR, CDR2 FQNEAQ (reference sequence). The CDR3 runs to 14 residues. With 5 bases removed from V and 2 bases from J, the gap between germline ends came to 10 bases. CDR3 bases: TGTGCCAGCAGCCCCCGGGGGGCTGGAAACACCATATATTTT. This sequence encodes CASSPRGAGNTIYF.

V is TRBV7-8 and J is TRBJ1-5; TRBD1 might be the D (6 bases). This CDR3 contains 16 residues. The ends were cut back, 6 bases at V and 6 bases at J, with 21 bases in the middle. The germline V gene encodes CDR1 SGHVS and CDR2 FQNEAQ. The CDR3 spells CASSPLGQRSGQPQHF. The CDR3 nucleotides read TGTGCCAGCAGTCCTCTAGGACAGAGGAGCGGTCAGCCCCAGCATTTT.

V and J are TRBV7-2 and TRBJ2-7; tentative D call: TRBD2 (5 bases). V was shortened by 6 bases and J by 3 bases, with 12 bases between the two germline ends. This CDR3 is 13 amino acids long. Germline V gene data show CDR1 as SGHTA and CDR2 as FQGNSA. The CDR3 spells CASSFDYLYEQYF. The CDR3 DNA sequence: TGTGCCAGCAGTTTCGACTACCTCTACGAGCAGTACTTC.

In this sample, this clone turned up once. The V and J genes are TRBV4-1 and TRBJ1-2, with 9 bases lining up with TRBD1. The V gene's germline CDR1 is MGHRA and CDR2 YSYEKL. This CDR3 is built from 15 residues. Trimming cost V 2 bases and J 2 bases; bases outside gene matches: 3. Here the CDR3 reads CASSQSGTGNYGYTF. DNA for the CDR3: TGCGCCAGCAGCCAATCCGGGACAGGGAACTATGGCTACACCTTC.

The chain recombines TRBV6-5 with TRBJ1-1; no firm D call. Trimming pared 0 bases from V and 0 bases from J, leaving 5 bases between. CDR1 MNHEY and CDR2 SVGAGI come from the germline V gene. This CDR3 comprises 14 residues. The CDR3 sequence is CASSYSSMNTEAFF. CDR3 DNA: TGTGCCAGCAGTTACTCGTCCATGAACACTGAAGCTTTCTTT.

The V gene is TRBV4-2, the J gene TRBJ2-7, with a possible D match to TRBD2 (6 bases). In germline, CDR1 is LGHNA, CDR2 YNFKEQ. The ends were cut back, 0 bases at V and 3 bases at J, with 12 bases in the middle. CDR3 size: 15 residues. CDR3 nucleotides: TGTGCCAGCAGCCAAGACTCTTCTAGCGACTACGAGCAGTACTTC. It encodes CASSQDSSSDYEQYF.

The V and J genes are TRBV27 and TRBJ2-1, with D perhaps matching TRBD2 (6 bases). CDR1 is MNHEY and CDR2 is SMNVEV in the germline V gene (reference sequence). The CDR3 consists of 15 residues. Deletions cut 3 bases from V and 2 bases from J, with 11 bases between. This CDR3 reads CASSFGGTTYNEQFF. The CDR3 nucleotides read TGTGCCAGCAGTTTTGGAGGGACCACCTACAATGAGCAGTTCTTC.

The rearrangement uses TRBV5-8 and TRBJ1-5; D gene unclear. V dropped 4 bases and J dropped 4 bases, with 15 bases sitting between them. The CDR3 runs 15 residues. CDR1 is SGHTS, CDR2 YDEGEE, per germline. The CDR3 sequence: CASSPSRGGNQPQHF. The CDR3 nucleotides read TGTGCCAGCAGCCCTTCGCGGGGTGGAAATCAGCCCCAGCATTTT.

This chain connects TRBV28 to TRBJ1-2; 7 bases match TRBD1. Trimming removed 2 bases from V and 4 bases from J; junction bases left unmatched: 1. From germline, CDR1 is MDHEN and CDR2 SYDVKM. This CDR3 has 13 amino acids. CDR3 DNA sequence: TGTGCCAGCAGTTTACGGGACAGCTATGGCTACACCTTC. Encoded protein: CASSLRDSYGYTF.

The chain uses TRBV7-9 and TRBJ2-4; 8 nucleotides align to TRBD2. V lost 4 bases, J lost 4 bases, and 3 bases stayed unmatched. This CDR3 comprises 14 residues. The germline V gene has CDR1 SEHNR and CDR2 FQNEAQ (reference sequence). The CDR3 loop reads CASSSPGGKNIQYF. CDR3 nucleotides: TGTGCCAGCAGCTCTCCGGGAGGGAAAAACATTCAGTACTTC.

The V gene is TRBV11-2, the J gene TRBJ1-1; D not certain. Looked up from germline, CDR1 is SGHAT and CDR2 is FQNNGV. The V end lost 0 bases, the J end lost 7 bases, and 9 bases lay between the germline ends. The CDR3 has 13 residues. The CDR3 reads CASSLDIGSEAFF. CDR3 DNA sequence: TGTGCCAGCAGCTTAGATATTGGCAGTGAAGCTTTCTTT.

The chain couples TRBV27 to TRBJ1-4, with D perhaps TRBD1 (5 bases). Germline V gives CDR1 MNHEY, CDR2 SMNVEV (reference sequence). V lost 8 bases to trimming and J lost 6 bases, with 13 bases between them. This CDR3 is built from 13 residues. CDR3 in amino acids: CASGRDWDEKLFF. CDR3 DNA: TGTGCCAGCGGAAGGGACTGGGATGAAAAACTGTTTTTT.